What follows are 2 T cell receptor beta chains derived from one specimen sequenced in a study of blood T cell repertoires in COVID-19. Produced via immunoSEQ multiplex PCR; TCRdb's table is partial and in-frame only. The sample lists some 140,000 clones; about 72% were seen once. Sequences were obtained from peripheral blood. The source is a man in his 60s who had recovered from COVID-19.

This chain uses TRBV5-1 with TRBJ2-2; maybe TRBD2 (6 bases). Germline assignment: CDR1 SGHRS and CDR2 YFSETQ. The V and J ends lost 1 base and 4 bases respectively, with 11 bases between them. This CDR3 has 15 residues. The CDR3 DNA is TGCGCCAGCAGCTTGATCCTAGCGAGCACCGGGGAGCTGTTTTTT. This gives the protein CASSLILASTGELFF.

The rearrangement uses TRBV7-2 and TRBJ2-7, with 8 bases lining up with TRBD1. CDR3 length: 16 amino acids. Germline trimming cut 1 base from V and 5 bases from J; bases unmatched to any gene: 10. Germline CDR1 and CDR2: SGHTA and FQGNSA. This CDR3 reads CASSLVGTGGVHEQYF. DNA of the CDR3: TGTGCCAGCAGCTTAGTAGGTACAGGGGGTGTCCACGAGCAGTACTTC.